These 30 T cell receptor beta chains were sequenced from one sample in a study of blood T cell repertoires in COVID-19. Profiled with immunoSEQ multiplex PCR; TCRdb holds only in-frame clones, not every one. The sample includes under 200,000 clones, almost 85% seen only once; the top ten take under 8.5%. Sequencing was carried out using peripheral blood. Every receptor here comes from a man between 40 and 49 years old who had recovered from COVID-19.

V usage is TRBV19 and J usage is TRBJ1-5, with TRBD1 as a possible D gene (6 bases). The germline V gene has CDR1 LNHDA and CDR2 SQIVND (reference sequence). The CDR3 contains 14 residues. Deletions cut 3 bases from V and 3 bases from J, with 9 bases between. The CDR3 nucleotides are TGTGCCAGTAGTATCAGGGGAAACAATCAGCCCCAGCATTTT. It encodes CASSIRGNNQPQHF.

Points on this clone: The same CDR3 can be traced to other DNA sequences in this sample. CDR3 sequence (DNA): TGTGCCAGCAGCCAAGGACTAGCGGGCACAGATACGCAGTATTTT. Its protein is CASSQGLAGTDTQYF. The rearrangement uses TRBV3-1 (or the pseudogene TRBV3-2) and TRBJ2-3; 9 nucleotides line up with TRBD2. In germline, CDR1 is LGHDT, CDR2 YNNKEL (reference sequence). The CDR3 sequence is 15 residues long. The V segment lost 1 base and the J segment 1 base; nucleotides outside the gene matches: 0.

This clone is a singleton in its sample. The chain joins TRBV6-5 to TRBJ1-2, with D tentatively TRBD1 (6 bases). This CDR3 has 15 amino acids. The germline CDR1 and CDR2 sequences are MNHEY and SVGAGI. Trimming left V 1 base short and J 8 bases short, with 17 bases between. Here the CDR3 DNA reads TGTGCCAGCAGTTACTTAACCACAGGGATTGCCGGCTACACCTTC. Amino acid sequence: CASSYLTTGIAGYTF.

In this sample, this clone turned up a few times. This chain joins TRBV7-6 and TRBJ2-3; D is uncertain. V was shortened by 2 bases and J by 6 bases, with 9 bases between the two germline ends. In germline, CDR1 is SGHVS, CDR2 FNYEAQ. The length of the CDR3 is 13 residues. This chain's CDR3 is CASSLTYGDTQYF. DNA of the CDR3: TGTGCCAGCAGCTTAACATACGGGGATACGCAGTATTTT.

The V and J genes are TRBV29-1 and TRBJ2-5; 11 nucleotides agree with TRBD1. The V gene end was trimmed by 7 bases and the J gene end by 5 bases; junction bases not matched to a gene: 6. This CDR3 contains 13 residues. The germline V gene encodes CDR1 SQVTM and CDR2 ANQGSEA. CDR3 nucleotides: TGCAGCGCCCGGACAGGGGGCCGCGAGACCCAGTACTTC. Translated, it gives CSARTGGRETQYF. Filled out from reference TRBV29-1 and TRBJ2-5, the complete variable domain reads SAVISQKPSRDICQRGTSLTIQCQVDSQVTMMFWYRQQPGQSLTLIATANQGSEATYESGFVIDKFPISRPNLTFSTLTVSNMSPEDSSIYLCSARTGGRETQYFGPGTRLLVL.

The genes are TRBV6-5 and TRBJ2-7; 7 bases match TRBD2. Looked up from germline, CDR1 is MNHEY and CDR2 is SVGAGI. The CDR3 contains 15 residues. Germline trimming cut 2 bases from V and 0 bases from J; bases unmatched to any gene: 4. The DNA of the CDR3 is TGTGCCAGCAGTTACATAGCGGGCAGCTCCTACGAGCAGTACTTC. Its translation: CASSYIAGSSYEQYF.

The chain links TRBV19 to TRBJ1-4, with 7 positions matching TRBD1. Germline-derived CDR1 and CDR2 are LNHDA and SQIVND (reference sequence). V trimming: 9 bases; J trimming: 0 bases; junction bases outside the gene matches: 10. This CDR3 has 16 residues. The CDR3 DNA is TGTGCCAGCCAACTGGACAGGTCTTCAACTAATGAAAAACTGTTTTTT. Translation: CASQLDRSSTNEKLFF.

This chain joins TRBV19 and TRBJ2-7, with a weak D call TRBD2 (5 bases). The CDR3 is made up of 14 amino acids. V was shortened by 7 bases and J by 6 bases, with 19 bases between the two germline ends. In germline, CDR1 is LNHDA, CDR2 SQIVND (reference sequence). CDR3 sequence reads: CASNPNLEASEQYF. CDR3 in DNA: TGTGCCAGTAATCCCAACCTGGAGGCAAGCGAGCAGTACTTC.

This rearrangement joins TRBV15 to TRBJ2-5, with D perhaps matching TRBD2 (5 bases). The CDR3 sequence is 14 residues long. V was pared by 3 bases and J by 2 bases, with 10 bases between. In germline, CDR1 is LNHNV, CDR2 YYDKDF (reference sequence). The CDR3 nucleotides are TGTGCCACCAGCAGCGGGGTCACACAAGAGACCCAGTACTTC. This translates into CATSSGVTQETQYF.

The chain has TRBV19 and TRBJ1-3, with TRBD1 as a possible D gene (6 bases). Germline assignment: CDR1 LNHDA and CDR2 SQIVND (reference sequence). The ends were cut back, 8 bases at V and 8 bases at J, with 19 bases in the middle. The CDR3 length is 14 residues. CDR3 coding DNA: TGTGCCAGTGGTGGACAGACGAGAGAGGACACCATATATTTT. Amino acids: CASGGQTREDTIYF.

The chain is built from TRBV6-6 and TRBJ2-5, with TRBD1 matching over 8 bases. The CDR3 contains 13 residues. Germline CDR1 is MNHNY and CDR2 is SVGAGI (reference sequence). Losses at the gene ends were 6 bases for V and 7 bases for J; bases not matched to a gene: 7. The CDR3 region is CASSITGGGTQYF. The CDR3 DNA is TGTGCCAGCAGCATAACAGGGGGAGGGACCCAGTACTTC.

V gene TRBV10-2 combines with J gene TRBJ1-1; D may be TRBD1 (5 bases). This CDR3 is built from 12 residues. V was shortened by 7 bases and J by 1 base, with 7 bases between the two germline ends. Germline CDR1 WSHSY, CDR2 SAAADI. The chain's CDR3 is CASTDRNTEAFF. CDR3 sequence (DNA): TGCGCCAGCACCGACAGGAACACTGAAGCTTTCTTT.

The chain carries TRBV19 and TRBJ2-2, with 11 bases lining up with TRBD2. J was trimmed by 5 bases and V by 5 bases; bases with no gene match: 4. The CDR3 runs to 15 residues. Germline CDR1 LNHDA, CDR2 SQIVND (reference sequence). The CDR3 sequence: CASSGLAGSTGELFF. Written as DNA, the CDR3 is TGTGCCAGTAGTGGACTAGCGGGTAGTACCGGGGAGCTGTTTTTT.

The rearrangement joins TRBV4-3 to TRBJ2-1; TRBD2 matches at 9 bases. J was trimmed by 4 bases and V by 4 bases; bases with no gene match: 11. The germline V gene encodes CDR1 LGHNA and CDR2 YSLEER. CDR3 length: 17 residues. CDR3 in amino acids: CASSLVLAGPPYNEQFF. CDR3 DNA: TGCGCCAGCAGCCTCGTACTAGCGGGCCCACCATACAATGAGCAGTTCTTC.

The V call is TRBV4-3, the J call TRBJ1-1; the D gene is possibly TRBD1 (5 bases). V lost 1 base and J 1 base, leaving 10 bases between the germline ends. CDR1 and CDR2 (germline): LGHNA, YSLEER. The CDR3 consists of 15 residues. CDR3 in amino acids: CASSQASGGNTEAFF. Written as DNA, the CDR3 is TGCGCCAGCAGCCAAGCATCGGGGGGGAACACTGAAGCTTTCTTT.

The chain carries TRBV6-5 and TRBJ2-7, with D possibly being TRBD1 (5 bases). The CDR3 extends over 13 amino acids. Looked up from germline, CDR1 is MNHEY and CDR2 is SVGAGI. V lost 8 bases and J lost 3, with 14 bases in between. As DNA, the CDR3 is TGTGCCAGCCGCGACAGAGCCAACTACGAGCAGTACTTC. This translates into CASRDRANYEQYF.

The chain recombines TRBV7-9 with TRBJ1-1; D remains ambiguous. This CDR3 spans 12 amino acids. V shed 5 bases and J shed 7 bases, with 11 bases lying between them. CDR1 SEHNR and CDR2 FQNEAQ come from the germline V gene (reference sequence). CDR3 bases: TGTGCCAGCAGCCACAACGGGTTTGAAGCTTTCTTT. It encodes CASSHNGFEAFF.

This chain connects TRBV6-5 to TRBJ2-7; D might be TRBD2 (6 bases). Trimming removed 7 bases at V and 3 bases at J, with 16 bases between. The CDR3 is made up of 14 amino acids. Per germline, CDR1 MNHEY and CDR2 SVGAGI. CDR3 sequence reads: CASNRLVDDYEQYF. In nucleotides, the CDR3 is TGTGCCAGCAACAGACTAGTGGATGACTACGAGCAGTACTTC.

This chain joins TRBV27 and TRBJ1-2, with 7 bases aligning to TRBD1. The V and J ends lost 7 bases and 0 bases, in that order; junction bases with no gene match: 11. This CDR3 spans 16 amino acids. Per germline, CDR1 MNHEY and CDR2 SMNVEV (reference sequence). CDR3 protein: CASKRTGLITNYGYTF. CDR3 DNA: TGTGCCAGCAAACGGACAGGACTTATTACTAACTATGGCTACACCTTC.

The chain joins TRBV5-8 to TRBJ2-7, with D possibly TRBD2 on 5 matching bases. CDR1 and CDR2 from the germline V gene are SGHTS and YDEGEE. V lost 2 bases to trimming and J lost 9 bases, with 9 bases between them. The CDR3 is made up of 11 amino acids. The chain's CDR3 is CASSLTGRQYF. The DNA for the CDR3 is TGTGCCAGCAGCTTAACGGGGAGGCAGTACTTC.

The J gene is TRBJ2-1, the V gene TRBV18; 14 bases match TRBD2. The CDR3 consists of 16 residues. The germline V gene has CDR1 KGHSH and CDR2 LQKENI. The J segment lost 14 bases and the V segment lost 3 bases, leaving 12 bases of the junction unmatched. CDR3 sequence: CASSPGTSGSVTGEFF. Written as DNA, the CDR3 is TGTGCCAGCTCACCCGGGACTAGCGGGAGTGTGACGGGGGAGTTCTTC.

This clone appeared once. Here the CDR3 omits its conserved ending phenylalanine or tryptophan, so a read error is the likely source. The DNA is omitted, as the CDR3 cannot be located on it reliably, and the CDR3 follows TCRdb's listing. The gene calls are TRBV3-1 (or the pseudogene TRBV3-2) and TRBJ1-2; TRBD1 was called by the table and not checked on the DNA. The length of the CDR3 is 9 amino acids, counting both ends. Germline V gene sequence: CDR1 LGHDT, CDR2 YNNKEL (reference sequence). CDR3 protein: CASSPQTFR.

CDR3 in DNA: TGTGCCAGCAGGCTTCGGGAGACCCAGTACTTC. Translating it yields CASRLRETQYF. The chain combines TRBV2 with TRBJ2-5; D is undetermined. Between the trimmed V and J ends, which lost 6 bases and 5 bases, there was a span of 7 bases. Germline-derived CDR1 and CDR2 are SNHLY and FYNNEI. The CDR3 contains 11 residues.

CDR3 amino acids: CASSQGLAGANEQFF. CDR3 nucleotides: TGTGCCAGCAGCCAGGGACTAGCGGGAGCAAATGAGCAGTTCTTC. The chain links TRBV7-2 to TRBJ2-1, with 14 nucleotides matching TRBD2. CDR1 and CDR2 from the germline V gene are SGHTA and FQGNSA. The CDR3 runs to 15 residues. V lost 5 bases, J lost 7 bases, and 4 bases stayed unmatched.

This clone was seen more than once but under ten times. This rearrangement joins TRBV7-2 to TRBJ1-2; D may be TRBD1 (6 bases). CDR1 is SGHTA and CDR2 is FQGNSA in the germline V gene. Trimming took 1 base from V and 6 from J, leaving 12 bases between them. CDR3 size: 14 residues. The CDR3 DNA reads TGTGCCAGCAGCTTAGTTAGGGGGTCGGATGGCTACACCTTC. Its protein is CASSLVRGSDGYTF.

This clone was seen just once. V is TRBV28 and J is TRBJ1-6; D is undetermined. V gave up 5 bases and J gave up 0 bases, with 11 bases separating them. The CDR3 length is 16 residues. Germline-derived CDR1 and CDR2 are MDHEN and SYDVKM. CDR3 amino acids: CASSPRSSSYNSPLHF. CDR3 in DNA: TGTGCCAGCAGTCCCAGGTCGAGCTCCTATAATTCACCCCTCCACTTT.

The DNA of the CDR3 is TGTGCCAGCAGCTCCGGGAACTCTGGGGAGACCCAGTACTTC. Protein sequence: CASSSGNSGETQYF. The genes are TRBV7-6 and TRBJ2-5, with D tentatively TRBD2 (5 bases). CDR1 is SGHVS and CDR2 is FNYEAQ in the germline V gene. With 4 bases removed from V and 5 bases from J, the gap between germline ends came to 14 bases. This CDR3 comprises 14 residues.

This clone was observed once. The rearrangement links TRBV30 to TRBJ1-3; D not resolved. CDR1 is GTSNPN and CDR2 is SVGIG in the germline V gene (reference sequence). The CDR3 extends over 15 amino acids. Trimming shortened V by 1 base and J by 4 bases, and 14 bases separated the two germline ends. The CDR3, as DNA: TGTGCCTGGAGTGCTAGGTGGAATAGGGGAAACACCATATATTTT. Residues: CAWSARWNRGNTIYF.

The V call is TRBV18, the J call TRBJ1-1; D gene uncertain. V lost 10 bases and J lost 4, with 16 bases in between. Germline assignment: CDR1 KGHSH and CDR2 LQKENI. The CDR3 contains 13 residues. The CDR3 sequence is CATSGGPVTEAFF. The CDR3 nucleotides are TGTGCCACCTCCGGCGGGCCGGTCACTGAAGCTTTCTTT.

This clone was recorded a few times. The chain uses TRBV18 and TRBJ2-5; TRBD1 matches at 7 bases. CDR1 is KGHSH and CDR2 is LQKENI in the germline V gene. The trim removed 4 bases at V and 4 bases at J, leaving 3 bases unmatched. The CDR3 has 13 residues. Here the CDR3 DNA reads TGTGCCAGCTCACGGGCAGGGGGAGAGACCCAGTACTTC. This encodes CASSRAGGETQYF.